This T cell receptor beta chain was identified in a study of early T cells in non-severe SARS-CoV-2 infection (dated by TCRdb to 2020 to 2022). About the study as a whole: Because TCR sequencing was done on bulk RNA from unsorted whole blood, the alpha and beta chains could not be paired.

The library relied on 5' RACE. Sequencing instrument: NextSeq 500. In the TCR library protocol, unique molecular identifiers were attached to individual cDNA molecules to correct for PCR bias and sequencing error. Both TCR alpha and beta chains were sequenced, and tight co-correlation was observed between alpha and beta sequence abundances in each sample. The authors' pipeline ran thus. Decombinator V4 was used to annotate TCR sequences for V gene, J gene and CDR3. Expanded TCRs were defined as changing significantly between any two time points under a Poisson model with p below 0.0001. TCR abundances were normalised to the total number of TCRs sequenced per sample and were expressed as counts per million. TRAV1-2 paired with TRAJ12, TRAJ20 or TRAJ33 defined MAIT TCRs, while TRAV10 paired with TRAJ18 defined iNKT TCRs. VDJdb, accessed 1 November 2021, was searched for CMV, EBV and SARS-CoV-2 annotated TCRs, excluding TCRs annotated for multiple antigens. Clones were called with MiXCR by TCRdb after fastp trimmed the public reads at Q25, and only in-frame beta chains were retained. All rows with the same CDR3 protein become a single entry with the most common DNA and genes. The V and J calls come from TCRdb's annotation, not from the publication. The sample table shows tens of thousands of distinct CDR3 sequences, and about an eighth are seen once. The ten largest make up approximately 6.4% of the sample.

This clonotype was detected ten times or more. Its target antigen remains unknown. The input lacks base qualities; no much larger clone sits a single base away. Set within a cohort of healthcare workers in London, UK, this nested case-control study involved weekly PCR testing of nasopharyngeal swabs along with blood sampling. Healthcare workers were enrolled in the week of the UK lockdown, from 23 to 31 March 2020, and were followed every week for up to 16 weeks. Summary of the overall study and its limitations: VDJdb matching was skewed toward anti-spike CD8 responses and likely underestimated virus-specific expansions, missing private and CD4 specificities.

Cut back by 5 bases and 1 base, the V and J ends lie 19 bases apart. CDR1 and CDR2, looked up from the germline V gene (reference sequence), are SEHNR and FQNEAQ. Taken from cysteine to phenylalanine, the CDR3 has 17 residues. The kept DNA is CDR3 alone, 51 bases in frame from the first base. In this chain, TRBV7-9 is recombined with TRBJ2-3; tentative D gene TRBD2, with 6 bases matching. This clonotype was sampled from an adult who was a healthcare worker with PCR-confirmed SARS-CoV-2 infection or an uninfected control (not recorded which). The sequencing input was whole blood. The CDR3 has the sequence CASSPRLGGSGTDTQYF. At the DNA level, the sequence is TGTGCCAGCAGCCCCCGTCTGGGGGGATCGGGCACAGATACGCAGTATTTT.